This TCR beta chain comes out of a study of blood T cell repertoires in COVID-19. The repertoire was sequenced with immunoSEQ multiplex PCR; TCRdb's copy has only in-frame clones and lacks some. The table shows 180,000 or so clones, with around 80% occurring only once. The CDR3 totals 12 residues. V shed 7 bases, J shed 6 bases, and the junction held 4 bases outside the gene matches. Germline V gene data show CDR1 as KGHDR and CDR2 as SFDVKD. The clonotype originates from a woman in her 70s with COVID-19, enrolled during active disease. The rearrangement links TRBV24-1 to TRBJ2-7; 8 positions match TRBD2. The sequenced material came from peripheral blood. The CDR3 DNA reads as TGTGCCACCAGCGAAACTAGCGGCGAGCAGTACTTC. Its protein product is CATSETSGEQYF.